One and the same sample provided the 25 T cell receptor beta chains below, sequenced in a study of human T cells and chemical hapten exposure. Indicated time point: patch test 1, 2 weeks after DPC sensitization. Treatment denoted: therapeutic diphenylcyclopropenone sensitization with weekly scalp DPC. TCRdb processed the RACE reads anew with MiXCR; each CDR3 protein has one entry. The sample consists of about 100,000 distinct CDR3 sequences, about 10% of them appearing once. The source was whole blood, collected in connection with sensitization to the hapten diphenylcyclopropenone (DPC). These receptors were obtained from a woman aged 40 to 50 with alopecia areata. Some clones in this sample may be carry-over from other donors' samples.

The V and J genes are TRBV5-1 and TRBJ2-2; possibly TRBD1 for D (6 bases). The germline V and J ends were trimmed by 7 bases and 5 bases, with 12 bases remaining between them. CDR1 and CDR2 from the germline V gene are SGHRS and YFSETQ. The CDR3 consists of 13 residues. The CDR3 is CASPAGETGELFF. DNA for the CDR3: TGCGCCAGCCCCGCAGGGGAAACCGGGGAGCTGTTTTTT.

On this clonotype: One end of the junction fails to match germline, which may point to a read error. The gene calls are TRBV12-3 or TRBV12-4 and TRBJ2-7; D perhaps matches TRBD1 (5 bases). The CDR3 has 19 amino acids. CDR3 loop: CTSSSTGPLDQPRSYEQYF. CDR3 in DNA: TGTACCAGCAGTTCAACAGGTCCATTGGATCAGCCGAGGAGTTACGAGCAGTACTTC.

There are many counts of this clonotype. This chain links TRBV11-2 with TRBJ2-5; TRBD1 is a possible D gene (5 bases). Trimming cost V 2 bases and J 4 bases, with 11 bases left between them. The germline V gene has CDR1 SGHAT and CDR2 FQNNGV. The CDR3 is 14 residues long. The CDR3 region is CASSLSAGRETQYF. The CDR3 DNA reads TGTGCCAGCAGCTTATCTGCAGGGCGAGAGACCCAGTACTTC.

The CDR3 reads CASSQGTRDTGELFF. The CDR3 DNA sequence: TGTGCCAGCAGCCAAGGCACCCGGGACACCGGGGAGCTGTTTTTT. The chain couples TRBV4-2 to TRBJ2-2; unclear D gene. From germline, CDR1 is LGHNA and CDR2 YNFKEQ. The CDR3 has 15 amino acids. V was pared by 1 base and J by 3 bases, with 9 bases between.

CDR3 amino acids: CASIGTLGSYNEQFF. The CDR3 region has the DNA TGTGCCAGCATCGGGACTCTCGGTTCCTACAATGAGCAGTTCTTC. This chain connects TRBV27 to TRBJ2-1; maybe TRBD2 (6 bases). The CDR3 loop spans 15 amino acids. The germline V and J ends were trimmed by 7 bases and 1 base, with 14 bases remaining between them. The germline V gene has CDR1 MNHEY and CDR2 SMNVEV (reference sequence).

In this sample, this clonotype turned up many times. The chain joins TRBV6-2 or TRBV6-3 to TRBJ1-6; 8 bases map to TRBD1. In germline, CDR1 is MNHEY, CDR2 SVGEGT. This CDR3 contains 14 residues. V lost 6 bases to trimming and J lost 9 bases; unmatched junction nucleotides: 7. CDR3 in DNA: TGTGCCAGCAGGCCGACAGGGGAACGTTCACCCCTCCACTTT. Translated: CASRPTGERSPLHF.

This clonotype was seen only a few times. The chain couples TRBV30 to TRBJ2-1; D call uncertain. CDR1 and CDR2 from the germline V gene are GTSNPN and SVGIG (reference sequence). V gave up 2 bases and J gave up 7 bases, with 3 bases separating them. The CDR3 consists of 10 residues. The CDR3 sequence: CAWSQNEQFF. The DNA of the CDR3 is TGTGCCTGGAGTCAAAATGAGCAGTTCTTC.

The genes are TRBV6-5 and TRBJ2-7, with 8 bases matching TRBD1. CDR1 is MNHEY and CDR2 is SVGAGI in the germline V gene. The junction had 11 bases not matched to a gene; V was cut back by 6 bases and J by 4 bases. There are 15 residues in the CDR3. DNA for the CDR3: TGTGCCAGCAGGCAGGTCGGGACAGGCGGTTACGAGCAGTACTTC. Its protein product is CASRQVGTGGYEQYF.

This clonotype was detected ten times or more. The chain is built from TRBV7-2 and TRBJ2-7; D might be TRBD2 (6 bases). The CDR3 is 14 amino acids. V gave up 3 bases and J gave up 3 bases, with 12 bases separating them. CDR1 and CDR2 from the germline V gene are SGHTA and FQGNSA. The CDR3 coding sequence is TGTGCCAGCAGCTTGATAGCGGACGGCTACGAGCAGTACTTC. Translated: CASSLIADGYEQYF.

CDR3 protein: CASSTSVDTQYF. The CDR3 bases are TGTGCCAGCAGCACTAGTGTTGATACGCAGTATTTT. This sequence joins TRBV7-3 and TRBJ2-3, with D possibly TRBD2 on 5 matching bases. Germline V lookup: CDR1 SGHTA, CDR2 FQGTGA. V was pared by 5 bases and J by 6 bases, with 9 bases between. This CDR3 region has 12 residues.

The chain carries TRBV9 and TRBJ2-7; TRBD1 matches at 9 bases. Trimming took 0 bases from V and 4 from J; bases not matched to a gene: 5. CDR3 length equals 15 residues. Germline V gene sequence: CDR1 SGDLS, CDR2 YYNGEE. This chain's CDR3 is CASSVADRGGYEQYF. Written as DNA, the CDR3 is TGTGCCAGCAGCGTAGCGGACAGGGGAGGGTACGAGCAGTACTTC.

This clonotype was counted ten times or more. The chain links TRBV12-3 or TRBV12-4 to TRBJ1-4; D is ambiguous. The CDR3 is 14 amino acids. V was trimmed by 6 bases and J by 2 bases, leaving 10 bases between them. The CDR3 nucleotides are TGTGCCAGCAGCTCTGGAGGGACTAATGAAAAACTGTTTTTT. Its translation is CASSSGGTNEKLFF.

This clonotype has ten or more counts. This chain uses TRBV7-8 with TRBJ2-2; 12 bases fit TRBD2. The V gene end was trimmed by 3 bases and the J gene end by 0 bases; junction bases not matched to a gene: 5. CDR3 length equals 18 residues. Germline V lookup: CDR1 SGHVS, CDR2 FQNEAQ. This CDR3 reads CASSLRLAGGPNTGELFF. In DNA, the CDR3 is TGTGCCAGCAGCTTGAGGCTAGCGGGAGGGCCGAACACCGGGGAGCTGTTTTTT.

This clonotype has at least ten counts. The chain has TRBV30 and TRBJ2-1; a weak D match, TRBD2 (6 bases). From germline, CDR1 is GTSNPN and CDR2 SVGIG (reference sequence). Trimming left V 0 bases short and J 10 bases short, with 13 bases between. The CDR3 consists of 13 residues. CDR3 in DNA: TGTGCCTGGAGTGTACTAGACGGGAGCGAGCAGTTCTTC. Its protein is CAWSVLDGSEQFF. Looking up the rest from reference TRBV30 and TRBJ2-1 gives the full variable domain: SQTIHQWPATLVQPVGSPLSLECTVEGTSNPNLYWYRQAAGRGLQLLFYSVGIGQISSEVPQNLSASRPQDRQFILSSKKLLLSDSGFYLCAWSVLDGSEQFFGPGTRLTVL.

J is TRBJ1-2 and V is TRBV7-2; no firm D call. There are 16 residues in the CDR3. V lost 5 bases and J lost 4, with 20 bases in between. The germline V gene has CDR1 SGHTA and CDR2 FQGNSA. The CDR3 DNA reads TGTGCCAGCAGCCCCGGATTGGCGATACTAGGCTATGGCTACACCTTC. Amino acids: CASSPGLAILGYGYTF.

This clonotype was seen many times. The CDR3 spells CASSFDSTEAFF. CDR3 coding DNA: TGTGCCAGCAGCTTCGACAGCACTGAAGCTTTCTTT. J is TRBJ1-1 and V is TRBV7-8, with D perhaps matching TRBD1 (5 bases). The CDR3 runs to 12 residues. The V end lost 3 bases, the J end lost 4 bases, and 6 bases lay between the germline ends. CDR1 SGHVS and CDR2 FQNEAQ come from the germline V gene. Full variable domain (outside the CDR3, taken from reference TRBV7-8 and TRBJ1-1): GAGVSQSPRYKVAKRGQDVALRCDPISGHVSLFWYQQALGQGPEFLTYFQNEAQLDKSGLPSDRFFAERPEGSVSTLKIQRTQQEDSAVYLCASSFDSTEAFFGQGTRLTVV.

This chain links TRBV3-1 with TRBJ1-2, with D hard to call. Deletions cut 3 bases from V and 3 bases from J, with 17 bases between. Germline CDR1 and CDR2: LGHDT and YNNKEL (reference sequence). The CDR3 is 16 residues long. The CDR3 spells CASSQVAGSVHYGYTF. CDR3 DNA: TGTGCCAGCAGCCAGGTGGCAGGTTCGGTGCACTATGGCTACACCTTC.

This clonotype occurred a few times. V and J are TRBV6-6 and TRBJ1-2; no definite D call. This CDR3 has 12 amino acids. Trimming removed 6 bases from V and 3 bases from J, with 8 bases in between. The germline CDR1 and CDR2 sequences are MNHNY and SVGAGI (reference sequence). The CDR3 is CASSSVDYGYTF. CDR3 bases: TGTGCCAGCAGCTCGGTGGACTATGGCTACACCTTC.

This clonotype showed up many times. The chain links TRBV9 to TRBJ2-1; D gene uncertain. Per germline, CDR1 SGDLS and CDR2 YYNGEE. Trimming left V 0 bases short and J 1 base short, with 8 bases between. The CDR3 covers 15 residues. CDR3 in amino acids: CASSVGLTSYNEQFF. As DNA, the CDR3 is TGTGCCAGCAGCGTAGGGTTAACATCCTACAATGAGCAGTTCTTC.

CDR3 nucleotide sequence: TGTGCCAGCAGTTACCAGGGGAGGAATGAGCAGTTCTTC. The encoded protein is CASSYQGRNEQFF. The rearrangement joins TRBV6-5 to TRBJ2-1; D possibly matches TRBD1 or TRBD2 (6 bases each). The germline V gene encodes CDR1 MNHEY and CDR2 SVGAGI. The CDR3 extends over 13 amino acids. Trimming shortened V by 2 bases and J by 7 bases, and 9 bases separated the two germline ends.

This clonotype has ten or more counts. The chain carries TRBV3-2 and TRBJ2-6. TRBV3-2 counts as a pseudogene. The length of the CDR3 is 16 residues. The CDR3 DNA follows: TGTGCCAGCAGCCGCGGCATCCTCTCTGGGGCCAACGTCCTGACTTTC. This codes for CASSRGILSGANVLTF.

The chain couples TRBV27 to TRBJ1-2, with D possibly matching TRBD1 (6 bases). Trimming took off 6 bases at V and 5 bases at J, with 16 bases between the two ends. The germline V gene encodes CDR1 MNHEY and CDR2 SMNVEV (reference sequence). The length of the CDR3 is 14 residues. The DNA for the CDR3 is TGTGCCAGCAGGCAACAGGGAGGAGGGTATGGCTACACCTTC. Translating gives CASRQQGGGYGYTF.

This clonotype was seen at least ten times. V and J are TRBV6-5 and TRBJ2-7, with D perhaps matching TRBD2 (5 bases). The CDR3 runs 13 residues. Germline assignment: CDR1 MNHEY and CDR2 SVGAGI. V was clipped by 6 bases and J by 5 bases, with 14 bases between them. As DNA, the CDR3 is TGTGCCAGCAGACCCCCGGGGATCCACGAGCAGTACTTC. The encoded protein is CASRPPGIHEQYF.

This clonotype was detected ten times or more. This chain uses TRBV6-1 with TRBJ1-2, with 9 positions matching TRBD1. The germline V gene encodes CDR1 MNHNS and CDR2 SASEGT. The CDR3 covers 17 residues. V gave up 2 bases and J gave up 4 bases; unmatched junction bases: 11. In DNA form, the CDR3 reads TGTGCCAGCAGTGAACTCCGGAGGGACAGGGTGGGCTATGGCTACACCTTC. Amino acids: CASSELRRDRVGYGYTF.

This clonotype was recorded at least ten times. V usage is TRBV30 and J usage is TRBJ1-5; D not certain. The CDR3 totals 13 residues. From germline, CDR1 is GTSNPN and CDR2 SVGIG (reference sequence). V lost 5 bases and J 4 bases, leaving 12 bases between the germline ends. CDR3 sequence (DNA): TGTGCCTGGGATTCCAACGGGAATCAGCCCCAGCATTTT. This gives the protein CAWDSNGNQPQHF.